Given below is one TCR beta chain in context. Its antigen is still unknown. The data belong to a study of identical twins. Healthy Caucasians alone served as donors. Study outcomes and limitations: Models underestimated TCR alpha sharing (out-of-frame) in monozygotic twins. Invariant MAIT and iNKT cells are populations that could partly confound zero-insertion analyses.

Template switching added a universal primer site; cDNA carried unique molecular identifiers. TCRdb passed the 5' RACE reads through MiXCR, listing each CDR3 protein once. This sample has about 480,000 distinct CDR3 sequences, with 12% to 15% found just once. The sample also formed part of further work on yellow fever vaccine responses in identical twins.

This sequence was found in a woman aged 18-29 years in good health. The sample comprised CD4+ T cells sorted from blood.

The CDR3 coding sequence is TGTGCCAGCAGCTTAATAAACAGGGACAATGGCTACACCTTC. Protein sequence: CASSLINRDNGYTF. The rearrangement joins TRBV7-8 to TRBJ1-2; TRBD1 is a possible D gene (6 bases). CDR1 is SGHVS and CDR2 is FQNEAQ in the germline V gene. CDR3 length: 14 amino acids. V lost 2 bases and J lost 6, with 13 bases in between. Full variable domain (remainder filled in from reference TRBV7-8 and TRBJ1-2): GAGVSQSPRYKVAKRGQDVALRCDPISGHVSLFWYQQALGQGPEFLTYFQNEAQLDKSGLPSDRFFAERPEGSVSTLKIQRTQQEDSAVYLCASSLINRDNGYTFGSGTRLTVV.